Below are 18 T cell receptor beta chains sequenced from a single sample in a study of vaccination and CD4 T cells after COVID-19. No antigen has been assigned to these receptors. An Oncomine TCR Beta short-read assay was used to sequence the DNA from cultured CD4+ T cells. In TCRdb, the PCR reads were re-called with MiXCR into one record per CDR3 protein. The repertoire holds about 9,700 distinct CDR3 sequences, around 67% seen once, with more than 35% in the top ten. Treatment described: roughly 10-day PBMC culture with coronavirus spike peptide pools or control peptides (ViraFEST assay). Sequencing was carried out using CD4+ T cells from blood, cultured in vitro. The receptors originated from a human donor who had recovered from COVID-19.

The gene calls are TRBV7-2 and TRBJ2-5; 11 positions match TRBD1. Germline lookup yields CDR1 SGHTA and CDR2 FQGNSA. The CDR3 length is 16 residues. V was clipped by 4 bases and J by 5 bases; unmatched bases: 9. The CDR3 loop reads CASSSSGTGGSETQYF. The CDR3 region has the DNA TGTGCCAGCAGCTCCTCCGGGACAGGGGGATCTGAGACCCAGTACTTC.

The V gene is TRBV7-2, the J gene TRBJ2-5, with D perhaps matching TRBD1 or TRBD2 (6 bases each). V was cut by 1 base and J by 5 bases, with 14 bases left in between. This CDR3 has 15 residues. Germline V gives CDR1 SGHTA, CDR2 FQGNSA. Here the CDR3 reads CASSLDRPGAETQYF. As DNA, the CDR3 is TGTGCCAGCAGCTTAGATAGGCCGGGGGCTGAGACCCAGTACTTC.

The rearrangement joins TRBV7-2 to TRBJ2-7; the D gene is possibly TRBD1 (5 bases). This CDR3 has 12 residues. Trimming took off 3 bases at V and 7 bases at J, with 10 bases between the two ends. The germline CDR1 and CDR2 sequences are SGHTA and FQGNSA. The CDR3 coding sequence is TGTGCCAGCAGCTTCCCCCCAGGGGAGCAGTACTTC. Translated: CASSFPPGEQYF.

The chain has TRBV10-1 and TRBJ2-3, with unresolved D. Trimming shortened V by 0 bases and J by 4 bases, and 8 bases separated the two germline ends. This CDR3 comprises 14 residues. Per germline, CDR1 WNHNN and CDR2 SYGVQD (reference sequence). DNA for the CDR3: TGCGCCAGCAGTGAGTCGGCGGCCTCAGATACGCAGTATTTT. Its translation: CASSESAASDTQYF.

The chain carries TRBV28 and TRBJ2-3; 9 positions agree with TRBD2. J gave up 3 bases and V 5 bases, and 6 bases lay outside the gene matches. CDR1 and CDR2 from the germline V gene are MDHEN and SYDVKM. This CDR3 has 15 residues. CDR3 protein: CASSPPLAGTDTQYF. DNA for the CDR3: TGTGCCAGCAGTCCCCCCCTAGCGGGAACAGATACGCAGTATTTT.

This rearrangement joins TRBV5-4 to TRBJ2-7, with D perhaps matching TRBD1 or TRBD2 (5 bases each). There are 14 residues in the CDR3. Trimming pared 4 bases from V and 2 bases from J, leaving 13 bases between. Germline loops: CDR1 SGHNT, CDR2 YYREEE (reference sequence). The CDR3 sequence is CASSPGTETYEQYF. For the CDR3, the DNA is TGTGCCAGCAGCCCTGGGACCGAAACCTACGAGCAGTACTTC.

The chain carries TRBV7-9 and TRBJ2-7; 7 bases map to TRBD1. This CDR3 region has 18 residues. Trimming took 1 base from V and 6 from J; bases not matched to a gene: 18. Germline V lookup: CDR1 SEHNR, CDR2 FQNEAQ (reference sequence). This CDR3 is CASSLGGQRSQKFGEQYF. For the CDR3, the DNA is TGTGCCAGCAGCTTAGGGGGACAGCGAAGTCAGAAATTTGGCGAGCAGTACTTC.

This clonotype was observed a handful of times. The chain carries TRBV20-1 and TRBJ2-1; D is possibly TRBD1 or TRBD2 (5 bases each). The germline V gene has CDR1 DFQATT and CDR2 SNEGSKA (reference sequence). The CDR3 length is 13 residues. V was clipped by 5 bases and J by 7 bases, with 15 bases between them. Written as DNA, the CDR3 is TGCAGTGCTTCCGGGACCGCGCGTAATGAGCAGTTCTTC. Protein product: CSASGTARNEQFF.

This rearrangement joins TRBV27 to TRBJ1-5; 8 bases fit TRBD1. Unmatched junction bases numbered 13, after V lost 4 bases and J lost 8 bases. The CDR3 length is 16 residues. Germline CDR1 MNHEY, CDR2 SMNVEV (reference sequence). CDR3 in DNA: TGTGCCAGCAGTTCACAACAGGGGGGACGTATCGAGCCCCAGCATTTT. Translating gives CASSSQQGGRIEPQHF.

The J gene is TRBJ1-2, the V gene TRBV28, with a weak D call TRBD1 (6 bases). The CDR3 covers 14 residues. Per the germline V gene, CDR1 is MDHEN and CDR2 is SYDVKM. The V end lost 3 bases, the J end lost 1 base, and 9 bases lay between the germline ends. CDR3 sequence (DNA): TGTGCCAGCAGTTTCTTCAGGGGTAACTATGGCTACACCTTC. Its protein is CASSFFRGNYGYTF.

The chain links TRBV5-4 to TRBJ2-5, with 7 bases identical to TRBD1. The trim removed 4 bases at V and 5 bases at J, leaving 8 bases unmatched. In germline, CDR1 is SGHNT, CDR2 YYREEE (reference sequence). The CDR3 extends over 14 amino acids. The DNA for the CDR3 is TGTGCCAGCAGCCATAGACAGGGTCCGGAGACCCAGTACTTC. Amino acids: CASSHRQGPETQYF.

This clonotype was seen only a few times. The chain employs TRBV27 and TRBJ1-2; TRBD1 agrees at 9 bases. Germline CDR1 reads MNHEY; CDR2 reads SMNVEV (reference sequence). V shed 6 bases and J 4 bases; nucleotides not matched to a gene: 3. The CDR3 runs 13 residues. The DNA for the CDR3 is TGTGCCAGCAGACAGGGGGCGGGCTATGGCTACACCTTC. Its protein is CASRQGAGYGYTF.

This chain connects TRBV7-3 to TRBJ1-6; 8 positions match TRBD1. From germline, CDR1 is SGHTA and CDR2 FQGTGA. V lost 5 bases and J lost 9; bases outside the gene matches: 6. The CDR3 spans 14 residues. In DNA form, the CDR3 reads TGTGCCAGCAGCCTTCATACAGGGGGTTCACCCCTCCACTTT. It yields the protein CASSLHTGGSPLHF. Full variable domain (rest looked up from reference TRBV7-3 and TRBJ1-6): GAGVSQTPSNKVTEKGKYVELRCDPISGHTALYWYRQSLGQGPEFLIYFQGTGAADDSGLPNDRFFAVRPEGSVSTLKIQRTERGDSAVYLCASSLHTGGSPLHFGNGTRLTVT.

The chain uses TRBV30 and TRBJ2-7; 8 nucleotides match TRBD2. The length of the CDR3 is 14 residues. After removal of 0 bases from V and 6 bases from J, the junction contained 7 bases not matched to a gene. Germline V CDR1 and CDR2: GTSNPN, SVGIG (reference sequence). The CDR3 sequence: CAWSVRAGASEQYF. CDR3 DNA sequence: TGTGCCTGGAGTGTACGAGCGGGGGCCAGCGAGCAGTACTTC.

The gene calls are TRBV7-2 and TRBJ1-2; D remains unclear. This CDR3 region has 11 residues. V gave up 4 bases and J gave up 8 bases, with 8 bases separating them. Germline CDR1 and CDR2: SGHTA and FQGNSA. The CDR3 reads CASSSSIGYTF. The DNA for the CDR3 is TGTGCCAGCAGCTCTAGTATCGGCTACACCTTC.

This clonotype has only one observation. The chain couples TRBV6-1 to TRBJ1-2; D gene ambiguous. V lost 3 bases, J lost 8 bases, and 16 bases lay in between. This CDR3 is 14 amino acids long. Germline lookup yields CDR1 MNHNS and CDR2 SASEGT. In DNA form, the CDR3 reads TGTGCCAGCAGTGAGCGACTGGGCTTGGGGGGCTACACCTTC. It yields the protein CASSERLGLGGYTF.

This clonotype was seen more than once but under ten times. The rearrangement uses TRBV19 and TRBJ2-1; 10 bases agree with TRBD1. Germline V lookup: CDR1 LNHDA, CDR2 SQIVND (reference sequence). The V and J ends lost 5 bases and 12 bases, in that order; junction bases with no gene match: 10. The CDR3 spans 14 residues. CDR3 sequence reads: CASSSAGQGTPQFF. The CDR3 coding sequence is TGTGCCAGTAGTTCGGCGGGACAGGGGACCCCGCAGTTCTTC.

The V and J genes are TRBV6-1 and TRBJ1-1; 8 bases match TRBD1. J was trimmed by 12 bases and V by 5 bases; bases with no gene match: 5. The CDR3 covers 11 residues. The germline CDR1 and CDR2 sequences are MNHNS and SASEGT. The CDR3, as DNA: TGTGCCAGCAGTACAGGGGGGTCGACTTTCTTT. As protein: CASSTGGSTFF.